Listed here is a single T cell receptor (beta chain). This sample stems from a study of cytomegalovirus exposure and HLA in healthy donors. Germline CDR1 and CDR2: SGHDT and YYEEEE. Trimming removed 0 bases at V and 1 base at J, with 8 bases between. The CDR3 has 14 amino acids. Here immunoSEQ multiplex PCR was the method, and the copy in TCRdb shows in-frame clones only, minus some. The sample includes about 120,000 clones, about 87% seen only once; the top ten take under 2%. The genes are TRBV5-6 and TRBJ2-7; no clear D. The sequence came from a woman aged 18-29 years in good health and CMV-seronegative. Sequencing used PBMCs. The CDR3 region has the DNA TGTGCCAGCAGCTTGGGACACCAATCCTACGAGCAGTACTTC. Translated, it gives CASSLGHQSYEQYF. The full variable domain, rest sourced from reference TRBV5-6 and TRBJ2-7, is DAGVTQSPTHLIKTRGQQVTLRCSPKSGHDTVSWYQQALGQGPQFIFQYYEEEERQRGNFPDRFSGHQFPNYSSELNVNALLLGDSALYLCASSLGHQSYEQYFGPGTRLTVT.